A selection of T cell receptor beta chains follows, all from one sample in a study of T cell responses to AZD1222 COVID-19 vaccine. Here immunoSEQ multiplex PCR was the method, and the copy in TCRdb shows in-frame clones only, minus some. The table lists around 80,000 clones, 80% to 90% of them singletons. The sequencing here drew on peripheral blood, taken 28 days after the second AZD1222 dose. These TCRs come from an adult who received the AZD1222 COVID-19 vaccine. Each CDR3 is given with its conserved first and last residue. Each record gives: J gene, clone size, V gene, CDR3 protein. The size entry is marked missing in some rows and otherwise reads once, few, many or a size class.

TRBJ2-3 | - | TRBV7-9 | CASSLKPRASGPSTDTQYF
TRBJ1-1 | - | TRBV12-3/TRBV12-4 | CASSPLGGLEAFF
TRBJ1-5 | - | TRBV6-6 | CASSTDRGFPQHF
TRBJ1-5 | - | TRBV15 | CATSREGQGNQPQHF
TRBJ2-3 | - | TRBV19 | CASSLATLSTDTQYF
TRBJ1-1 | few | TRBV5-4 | CASSAAGRGTEAFF
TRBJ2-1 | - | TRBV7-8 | CASSLGLVGGEQFF
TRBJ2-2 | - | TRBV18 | CASSPPGSTVNTGELFF
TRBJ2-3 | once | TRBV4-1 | CASSQEGTRTDTQYF
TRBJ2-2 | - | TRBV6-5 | CASSPRQGGTGELFF
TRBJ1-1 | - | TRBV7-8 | CASSLYDMGTEAFF
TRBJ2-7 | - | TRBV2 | CASSNPLRGVTYEQYF
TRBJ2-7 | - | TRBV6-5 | CASTTGTRNYEQYF
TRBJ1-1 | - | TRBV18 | CASSPQGQNTEAFF
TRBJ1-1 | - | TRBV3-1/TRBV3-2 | CASSQGPDREAFF
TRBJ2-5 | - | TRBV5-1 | CASSLAGQGQETQYF
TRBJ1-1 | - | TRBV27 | CASSWTANTEAFF
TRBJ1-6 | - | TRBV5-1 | CASSLEGEGNSPLHF
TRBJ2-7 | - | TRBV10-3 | CAIRGTGGGYEQYF
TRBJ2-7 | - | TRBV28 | CASRSSFYEQYF
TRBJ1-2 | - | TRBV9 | CASSVTSFDGYTF
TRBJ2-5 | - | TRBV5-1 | CASSLSERVETQYF
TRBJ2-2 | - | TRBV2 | CAIGGYGELFF
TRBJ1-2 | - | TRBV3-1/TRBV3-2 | CASSQEQGAFGYTF
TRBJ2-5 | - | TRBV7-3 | CASSLGLAGQETQYF
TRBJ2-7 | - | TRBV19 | CASSVGLITYEQYF
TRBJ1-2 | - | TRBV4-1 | CASSPRQGDGYTF
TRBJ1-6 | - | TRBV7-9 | CASSLWEPESSPLHF
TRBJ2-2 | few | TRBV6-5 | CASSSLDRDTGELFF
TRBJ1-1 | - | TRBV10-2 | CASRGLERNTEAFF
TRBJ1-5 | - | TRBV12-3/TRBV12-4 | CASRGRGIQPQHF
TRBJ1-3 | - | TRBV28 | CASKASGNTIYF
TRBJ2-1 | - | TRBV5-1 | CASSLGPFSGISYNEQFF
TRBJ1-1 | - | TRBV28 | CASSWGQNTEAFF
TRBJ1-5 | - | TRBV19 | CAGGYGGPNQPQHF
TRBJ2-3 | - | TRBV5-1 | CASTFSSWSDTQYF
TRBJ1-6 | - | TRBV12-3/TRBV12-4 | CASSFGNFSPLHF
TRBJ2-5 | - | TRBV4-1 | CASSQDPAGGQETQYF
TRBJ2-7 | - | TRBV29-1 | CSVRRGSSYEQYF
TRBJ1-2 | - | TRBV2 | CASSIRPHNYGYTF
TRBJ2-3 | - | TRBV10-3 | CAIGTGIATDTQYF
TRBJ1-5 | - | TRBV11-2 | CASSVTGGDNQPQHF